Listed below are T cell receptor beta chains from one sample, sequenced in a study of control samples from healthy donors and cancer patients. This table comes from immunoSEQ multiplex PCR, and its TCRdb copy is limited to in-frame clones, with some not included. The sample lists 85,000 to 100,000 clones, roughly 93% occurring once. The sample was blood. These receptors came from a man younger than 35 in good health. CDR3s include the opening cysteine and the closing phenylalanine or tryptophan. Each record gives: V gene, J gene, D gene, clone size, CDR3 protein, CDR3 DNA. D genes are given only for firm matches. Size values are once, few and many counts, or a class for expanded clones, and some rows have none.

TRBV4-1,TRBJ1-5,-,-,CASSLTVSNQPQHF,TGCGCCAGCAGCCTGACGGTTAGCAATCAGCCCCAGCATTTT
TRBV18,TRBJ2-2,TRBD2,-,CASSPPWLAGVTGELFF,TGTGCCAGCTCACCACCGTGGCTAGCGGGGGTGACCGGGGAGCTGTTTTTT
TRBV15,TRBJ1-2,-,-,CATSRGPRGWYGYTF,TGTGCCACCAGCAGAGGCCCCCGGGGGTGGTATGGCTACACCTTC
TRBV29-1,TRBJ1-2,-,-,CSARSGPPLVGYTF,TGCAGCGCACGTTCCGGGCCCCCCTTAGTCGGCTACACCTTC
TRBV29-1,TRBJ2-2,-,-,CSVERLDGAGELFF,TGCAGCGTTGAAAGACTAGATGGGGCCGGGGAGCTGTTTTTT
TRBV5-1,TRBJ2-4,-,-,CASAGADGLAKNIQYF,TGCGCCAGCGCCGGTGCGGACGGGCTAGCCAAAAACATTCAGTACTTC
TRBV7-2,TRBJ1-1,-,-,CASSFQGQITEAFF,TGTGCCAGCAGCTTTCAGGGCCAGATAACTGAAGCTTTCTTT
TRBV7-3,TRBJ2-3,-,-,CASSLQGFPDTQYF,TGTGCCAGCAGCCTACAGGGATTCCCAGATACGCAGTATTTT
TRBV25-1,TRBJ2-1,TRBD2,-,CASNYPGIAGPYNEQFF,TGTGCCAGCAATTACCCAGGGATAGCGGGCCCCTACAATGAGCAGTTCTTC
TRBV4-1,TRBJ2-6,-,few,CASSQGIGDGSGANVLTF,TGCGCCAGCAGCCAGGGTATTGGGGATGGCTCTGGGGCCAACGTCCTGACTTTC
TRBV21-1,TRBJ1-4,-,-,CASSKVPPSNNEKLFF,TGTGCCAGCAGCAAAGTTCCTCCTAGCAACAATGAAAAACTGTTTTTT
TRBV6-5,TRBJ1-5,TRBD1,-,CASSGDRHQPQHF,TGTGCCAGCAGCGGGGACAGGCATCAGCCCCAGCATTTT
TRBV19,TRBJ1-6,TRBD1,-,CASGDRSSYNSPLHF,TGTGCCAGTGGGGACAGGAGCTCCTATAATTCACCCCTCCACTTT
TRBV4-3,TRBJ1-5,-,-,CASSQEKSVIQPQHF,TGCGCCAGCAGCCAAGAAAAGTCAGTTATCCAGCCCCAGCATTTT
TRBV4-2,TRBJ2-1,-,-,CASSQSNEQFF,TGTGCCAGCAGCCAAAGCAATGAGCAGTTCTTC
TRBV9,TRBJ2-1,-,-,CASSVTGTKNEQFF,TGTGCCAGCAGCGTAACCGGGACCAAAAATGAGCAGTTCTTC
TRBV18,TRBJ2-6,TRBD1,-,CASSDRVGTGANVLTF,TGTGCCAGCTCGGACAGGGTAGGGACTGGGGCCAACGTCCTGACTTTC
TRBV15,TRBJ2-1,-,few,CATSRVYSEQFF,TGTGCCACCAGCAGAGTCTACAGTGAGCAGTTCTTC
TRBV27,TRBJ2-1,-,-,CASSLIANFNNEQFF,TGTGCCAGCAGTTTAATTGCGAACTTTAACAATGAGCAGTTCTTC
TRBV7-8,TRBJ1-2,-,-,CASSLEPGDGYTF,TGTGCCAGCAGCTTAGAGCCAGGGGATGGCTACACCTTC
TRBV19,TRBJ1-5,-,-,CASSPGDQPQHF,TGTGCCAGTAGTCCAGGGGATCAGCCCCAGCATTTT
TRBV16,TRBJ2-3,TRBD2,-,CASSHLSGGRTDTQYF,TGTGCCAGCAGCCACCTTAGCGGGGGCCGCACAGATACGCAGTATTTT
TRBV9,TRBJ1-5,TRBD1,-,CASSETGGIQPQHF,TGTGCCAGCAGCGAGACAGGGGGAATTCAGCCCCAGCATTTT
TRBV2,TRBJ1-5,-,-,CASSERLYDQPQHF,TGTGCCAGCAGTGAAAGGTTGTACGATCAGCCCCAGCATTTT
TRBV5-8,TRBJ2-5,-,few,CASSKEGTQYF,TGTGCCAGCAGCAAAGAGGGGACCCAGTACTTC
TRBV7-9,TRBJ2-5,-,-,CASSLGGILRGTQYF,TGTGCCAGCAGCTTAGGGGGGATTCTACGGGGGACCCAGTACTTC
TRBV27,TRBJ1-1,-,once,CASSLGRPGEATEAFF,TGTGCCAGCAGTTTGGGACGTCCGGGGGAAGCTACTGAAGCTTTCTTT
TRBV3-1/TRBV3-2,TRBJ1-5,-,-,CASSQEGQPQHF,TGTGCCAGCAGCCAGGAGGGTCAGCCCCAGCATTTT
TRBV4-1,TRBJ1-2,TRBD1,-,CASSLRDSYGYTF,TGCGCCAGCAGCCTGCGGGACAGCTATGGCTACACCTTC
TRBV14,TRBJ2-3,-,once,CASSQNVRGADTQYF,TGTGCCAGCAGCCAAAATGTAAGGGGAGCAGATACGCAGTATTTT
TRBV9,TRBJ2-1,-,-,CASSEGRGGFYNEQFF,TGTGCCAGCAGCGAGGGGCGGGGCGGCTTCTACAATGAGCAGTTCTTC
TRBV27,TRBJ1-6,-,-,CASMDSYNSPLHF,TGTGCCAGCATGGACTCCTATAATTCACCCCTCCACTTT
TRBV30,TRBJ1-2,-,-,CAWSLTGTEIYGYTF,TGTGCCTGGAGTCTCACCGGGACGGAAATCTATGGCTACACCTTC
TRBV19,TRBJ1-1,-,-,CASKALTDLNTEAFF,TGTGCCAGTAAGGCACTTACCGATTTGAACACTGAAGCTTTCTTT
TRBV7-2,TRBJ1-2,-,-,CASSLEGVVGSLFIGYTF,TGTGCCAGCAGCTTAGAGGGTGTGGTTGGGAGTCTCTTCATAGGCTACACCTTC
TRBV20-1,TRBJ1-1,-,-,CSASRKVNTEAFF,TGCAGTGCTAGTCGGAAAGTGAACACTGAAGCTTTCTTT
TRBV11-2,TRBJ1-2,TRBD1,-,CASSSVGKTGSVYGYTF,TGTGCCAGCAGCTCCGTAGGAAAGACAGGGTCCGTTTATGGCTACACCTTC
TRBV29-1,TRBJ1-1,-,-,CSANRNMNTEAFF,TGCAGCGCGAACAGGAATATGAACACTGAAGCTTTCTTT
TRBV2,TRBJ2-5,TRBD1,once,CASSEGQPEETQYF,TGTGCCAGCAGTGAGGGACAGCCGGAAGAGACCCAGTACTTC
TRBV4-1,TRBJ2-5,-,-,CASSQETVKARETQYF,TGCGCCAGCAGCCAAGAGACAGTCAAAGCTAGGGAGACCCAGTACTTC
TRBV4-3,TRBJ2-7,TRBD1,-,CASSQGAGGYEQYF,TGCGCCAGCAGCCAAGGGGCAGGGGGCTACGAGCAGTACTTC
TRBV25-1,TRBJ1-1,-,-,CASSELGTLNTEAFF,TGTGCCAGCAGTGAACTCGGGACACTGAACACTGAAGCTTTCTTT
TRBV3-1/TRBV3-2,TRBJ1-5,-,few,CASSQDGSTNQPQHF,TGTGCCAGCAGCCAAGACGGGTCGACAAATCAGCCCCAGCATTTT
TRBV2,TRBJ1-2,-,-,CASSAGTGGTDYTF,TGTGCCAGCAGTGCAGGGACGGGAGGGACTGACTACACCTTC
TRBV7-6,TRBJ2-7,TRBD1,few,CASSLGQGAPYEQYF,TGTGCCAGCAGCTTAGGACAGGGGGCCCCCTACGAGCAGTACTTC
TRBV7-8,TRBJ1-6,TRBD1,-,CASSSGQGNSPLHF,TGTGCCAGCAGCTCGGGACAGGGGAATTCACCCCTCCACTTT
TRBV4-1,TRBJ1-3,-,-,CASSSSHYVGNTIYF,TGCGCCAGCAGCTCTAGCCATTACGTCGGAAACACCATATATTTT
TRBV30,TRBJ1-3,-,-,CAWSADFSGNTIYF,TGTGCCTGGAGCGCAGACTTCTCTGGAAACACCATATATTTT
TRBV2,TRBJ2-2,TRBD1,-,CASIKGQGTGELFF,TGTGCCAGCATTAAGGGACAGGGGACCGGGGAGCTGTTTTTT
TRBV18,TRBJ2-5,-,-,CASSPRGGAGQETQYF,TGTGCCAGCTCACCACGAGGGGGCGCGGGGCAAGAGACCCAGTACTTC
TRBV27,TRBJ1-1,-,-,CASSFIAGNTEAFF,TGTGCCAGCAGTTTTATCGCTGGGAACACTGAAGCTTTCTTT
TRBV20-1,TRBJ1-4,TRBD1,-,CSASRGGEEKLFF,TGCAGTGCTAGTCGAGGGGGCGAGGAAAAACTGTTTTTT
TRBV3-1/TRBV3-2,TRBJ2-1,-,-,CASSQDKVGEQFF,TGTGCCAGCAGCCAAGATAAAGTGGGTGAGCAGTTCTTC
TRBV7-9,TRBJ1-1,-,once,CASSSEGAGVNTEAFF,TGTGCCAGCAGCTCGGAAGGGGCGGGGGTCAATACTGAAGCTTTCTTT
TRBV4-2,TRBJ1-5,-,-,CASSQEGLSNQPQHF,TGTGCCAGCAGCCAAGAAGGACTTAGCAATCAGCCCCAGCATTTT
TRBV27,TRBJ2-7,-,-,CASSLGYSYEQYF,TGTGCCAGCAGTTTAGGATACTCCTACGAGCAGTACTTC
TRBV5-8,TRBJ1-3,-,-,CASSFGQSGNTIYF,TGTGCCAGCAGCTTCGGACAGTCTGGAAACACCATATATTTT